The 22 T cell receptor beta chains below all came from one sample that was sequenced in a study of CD8+CD57+ T cells in acquired aplastic anemia. Investigators profiled TCR beta VDJ and CDR3 from genomic DNA template. MiXCR, run by TCRdb on the reads, gives a single entry per CDR3 protein. The repertoire consists of roughly 420,000 distinct CDR3 sequences, with 55% to 70% occurring once and the leading ten covering 4%. The sample comprised sorted CD4+, CD8+, or CD8+CD57+ T cells (not recorded which) from PBMCs. The receptor set was obtained from a human donor in good health, serving as a control.

This clonotype was seen ten or more times. The chain joins TRBV7-2 to TRBJ2-1; a possible D gene is TRBD2 (6 bases). This CDR3 spans 13 amino acids. Between the trimmed V and J ends, which lost 4 bases and 7 bases, there was a span of 11 bases. The germline V gene encodes CDR1 SGHTA and CDR2 FQGNSA. The CDR3 DNA reads TGTGCCAGCAGCTCTCTTGCGGGAAATGAGCAGTTCTTC. This gives the protein CASSSLAGNEQFF.

This clonotype was found once. The chain is built from TRBV19 and TRBJ2-7; no clear D gene. Germline assignment: CDR1 LNHDA and CDR2 SQIVND (reference sequence). This CDR3 region has 15 residues. DNA for the CDR3: TGTGCCAGTAGTATACGGCGACGGCCCTCCTACGAGCTGTACGTC. Its translation is CASSIRRRPSYELYV.

This clonotype came up many times. The J gene is TRBJ2-2, the V gene TRBV6-5, with 9 bases fitting TRBD1. With V trimmed by 4 bases and J by 6 bases, 9 bases remained unmatched. This CDR3 region has 16 residues. The germline V gene has CDR1 MNHEY and CDR2 SVGAGI. CDR3 amino acids: CASSSPGQGNSGELFF. The CDR3 DNA sequence: TGTGCCAGCAGTTCTCCGGGACAGGGTAATTCCGGGGAGCTGTTTTTT.

The CDR3 DNA reads as TGCAGTGCCCCAGCGGCACACACTGGGGCGCAGTATTTT. Protein product: CSAPAAHTGAQYF. V usage is TRBV20-1 and J usage is TRBJ2-3; a weak D match, TRBD2 (5 bases). Germline-derived CDR1 and CDR2 are DFQATT and SNEGSKA (reference sequence). V was trimmed by 6 bases and J by 10 bases, leaving 20 bases between them. The CDR3 length is 13 residues.

This chain connects TRBV7-2 to TRBJ2-1; D may correspond to TRBD1 or TRBD2 (5 bases each). The CDR3 sequence is 14 residues long. Germline V gene lookup returns CDR1 SGHTA and CDR2 FQGNSA. V gave up 3 bases and J gave up 4 bases, with 10 bases separating them. The DNA of the CDR3 is TGTGCCAGCAGCTTGGGACCGCTTTACAATGAGCAGTTCTTC. Its translation: CASSLGPLYNEQFF.

This clonotype appeared a few times. The junction departs from the called germline gene at one end, perhaps through a read error. The chain joins TRBV7-8 to TRBJ2-1, with 7 bases lining up with TRBD2. This CDR3 contains 14 residues. Germline assignment: CDR1 SGHVS and CDR2 FQNEAQ. The CDR3 region is CASSWTRTYNERFF. CDR3 sequence (DNA): TGTGCCAGCAGCTGGACTAGGACATACAATGAGCGGTTCTTC. Supplemented by reference TRBV7-8 and TRBJ2-1, the full variable domain reads GAGVSQSPRYKVAKRGQDVALRCDPISGHVSLFWYQQALGQGPEFLTYFQNEAQLDKSGLPSDRFFAERPEGSVSTLKIQRTQQEDSAVYLCASSWTRTYNERFFGPGTRLTVL.

Concerning this clonotype: Without the conserved terminal phenylalanine or tryptophan, this CDR3 likely stems from a read error. Because the CDR3's place on the DNA is in doubt, the DNA is left out and the CDR3 is given as listed by TCRdb. This rearrangement joins TRBV7-9 to TRBJ1-3. The CDR3 is 13 residues long, counting both termini. CDR1 SEHNR and CDR2 FQNEAQ come from the germline V gene (reference sequence). The CDR3 region is CASSRRLCDTQYS.

As concerns this clonotype: One junction end does not reproduce the germline sequence, and a read error may be involved. The V and J genes are TRBV2 and TRBJ2-3; 7 bases match TRBD1. The V gene's germline CDR1 is SNHLY and CDR2 FYNNEI. This CDR3 spans 17 amino acids. The CDR3 is CATSEPDSRQGPDTQYF. The DNA for the CDR3 is TGTGCCACCAGTGAGCCGGACTCAAGACAGGGCCCAGATACGCAGTATTTT.

A word on this clonotype: A read error may account for a junction end that differs from germline. V is TRBV7-7 and J is TRBJ2-3; D possibly corresponds to TRBD2 (5 bases). The CDR3 length is 15 residues. From germline, CDR1 is SSHAT and CDR2 FNYEAQ (reference sequence). The CDR3 loop is CASSMPAAGTDTQYF. The DNA for the CDR3 is TGTGCTAGCAGCATGCCAGCGGCGGGCACAGATACGCAGTACTTT.

The gene calls are TRBV2 and TRBJ2-1, with D perhaps assigned TRBD1 or TRBD2 (5 bases each). Trimming took off 5 bases at V and 0 bases at J, with 14 bases between the two ends. The CDR3 is 16 amino acids. Germline V CDR1 and CDR2: SNHLY, FYNNEI. In DNA form, the CDR3 reads TGTGCCAGCAGTTGGAGATCAGGGAGCTCCTACAATGAGCAGTTCTTC. It is translated as CASSWRSGSSYNEQFF.

This clonotype was counted a single time. This rearrangement joins TRBV5-1 to TRBJ2-2; no clear D gene. CDR3 size: 15 residues. Trimming stripped 0 bases from V and 4 bases from J, with 10 bases between. Germline-derived CDR1 and CDR2 are SGHRS and YFSETQ. The CDR3 nucleotides read TGCGCCAGCAGCTTGGCTGCGTCAGGCACCGGGGAGCTGTTTTTT. Encoded protein: CASSLAASGTGELFF.

The rearrangement uses TRBV7-2 and TRBJ1-2; D is ambiguous. Germline CDR1 and CDR2: SGHTA and FQGNSA. CDR3 length: 15 amino acids. The V gene lost 1 base and the J gene lost 14 bases, with 23 bases spanning the gap. The CDR3, as DNA: TGTGCCAGCAGCTTAGACTCAGCTTCTAATGAAAGACTGACCTTC. It is translated as CASSLDSASNERLTF.

The chain combines TRBV20-1 with TRBJ2-7, with D tentatively TRBD2 (6 bases). Trimming pared 3 bases from V and 4 bases from J, leaving 22 bases between. Per the germline V gene, CDR1 is DFQATT and CDR2 is SNEGSKA (reference sequence). The CDR3 spans 16 residues. The CDR3 loop is CSARRHRPCGDYEQYF. For the CDR3, the DNA is TGCAGTGCTAGGCGGCACCGTCCCTGCGGGGATTACGAGCAGTACTTC.

This chain uses TRBV25-1 with TRBJ1-1; tentatively, D is TRBD1 (5 bases). This CDR3 has 16 amino acids. V was pared by 5 bases and J by 6 bases, with 22 bases between. CDR1 and CDR2 (germline): MGHDK, SYGVNS. CDR3 nucleotide sequence: TGTGCCAGCAGTTCTCTCGGGGGACTGCCTACCTCTGAAGCTTTCTTT. It is translated as CASSSLGGLPTSEAFF.

The chain recombines TRBV2 with TRBJ1-2, with D hard to call. This CDR3 comprises 13 residues. CDR1 and CDR2 (germline): SNHLY, FYNNEI. V lost 3 bases to trimming and J lost 7 bases, with 12 bases between them. CDR3 region: CASSEDRAPGYTF. CDR3 in DNA: TGTGCCAGCAGTGAGGACCGGGCGCCTGGCTACACCTTC.

Only one count was recorded for this clonotype. The chain joins TRBV12-3 or TRBV12-4 to TRBJ1-6; D is ambiguous. The CDR3 loop spans 14 amino acids. The V end was cut by 3 bases, the J end by 11 bases, with 14 bases between. CDR3 amino acids: CASSFQESRTPLHF. Written as DNA, the CDR3 is TGTGCCAGCAGTTTCCAGGAATCTAGGACACCCCTCCACTTT.

V is TRBV7-2 and J is TRBJ2-1; no definite D call. Trimming removed 4 bases from V and 2 bases from J, with 12 bases in between. The CDR3 length is 15 residues. CDR1 is SGHTA, CDR2 FQGNSA, per germline. The CDR3 nucleotides read TGTGCCAGCAGCTCCTTAGGGTGTACCTACAATGAGCAGTTCTTC. This codes for CASSSLGCTYNEQFF.

The V and J genes are TRBV20-1 and TRBJ2-7; 9 bases are shared with TRBD1. Germline V gene lookup returns CDR1 DFQATT and CDR2 SNEGSKA (reference sequence). Losses at the gene ends were 4 bases for V and 3 bases for J; bases not matched to a gene: 4. CDR3 length: 13 residues. For the CDR3, the DNA is TGCAGTGCTATCCGACAGGGGGGCTACGAGCAGTACTTC. It encodes CSAIRQGGYEQYF.

The CDR3 sequence is CASSLGAEKLEEQYF. The CDR3 DNA reads TGTGCCAGCAGCTTAGGAGCGGAGAAACTTGAAGAGCAGTACTTC. The V gene is TRBV11-2, the J gene TRBJ2-7; tentative D call: TRBD2 (5 bases). The length of the CDR3 is 15 residues. Trimming shortened V by 1 base and J by 7 bases, and 17 bases separated the two germline ends. Germline CDR1 SGHAT, CDR2 FQNNGV.

The V gene is TRBV5-4, the J gene TRBJ1-1; the match to TRBD1 covers 12 bases. The V segment lost 4 bases and the J segment 4 bases; nucleotides outside the gene matches: 14. The length of the CDR3 is 18 residues. CDR1 and CDR2 from the germline V gene are SGHNT and YYREEE (reference sequence). CDR3 in amino acids: CASSPGTGGLKSSTEAFF. The CDR3 DNA reads TGTGCCAGCAGCCCCGGGACAGGGGGCCTCAAGTCGAGCACTGAAGCTTTCTTT.

With respect to this clonotype: The junction departs from the called germline gene at one end, perhaps through a read error. The chain has TRBV15 and TRBJ2-7; the D gene is possibly TRBD2 (5 bases). The CDR3 spans 13 residues. CDR1 LNHNV and CDR2 YYDKDF come from the germline V gene (reference sequence). The DNA for the CDR3 is TGTGCCACCAGCCCCGATGGGCCCTCCGGGAAGGACTTC. It specifies CATSPDGPSGKDF.

The chain combines TRBV5-1 with TRBJ1-5, with no clear D. CDR3 length: 15 residues. Looked up from germline, CDR1 is SGHRS and CDR2 is YFSETQ. Trimming removed 4 bases from V and 4 bases from J, with 15 bases in between. In nucleotides, the CDR3 is TGCGCCAGCAGCGTGGCTTCGGGGAGGAATCAGCCCCAGCATTTT. Translating gives CASSVASGRNQPQHF.